The clone carrying this T cell receptor beta chain was recorded a few times. Its antigen is as yet unknown. The sample belongs to a study of T cell repertoires in cytomegalovirus infection. As for the study in general: Public TCR beta signatures marked donors with CMV infection and the matching HLA.

Each CDR3 protein is one row after TCRdb ran MiXCR on the reads. The sample carries 57,000 or so distinct CDR3 sequences, about a third recorded once. Overall study findings and caveats: Across the ex vivo response, the dominant clonotypes were HLA-C-restricted CMV-specific TCR beta clonotypes.

Looked up from germline, CDR1 is DFQATT and CDR2 is SNEGSKA (reference sequence). V lost 2 bases and J lost 0; bases outside the gene matches: 6. The CDR3 loop spans 16 amino acids. Sequenced material: PBMCs, sequenced either directly or after in vitro stimulation (not recorded which). The rearrangement uses TRBV20-1 and TRBJ1-3, with 8 bases matching TRBD1. The TCR originated in a human donor in good health (CMV status not recorded). Some clones in this sample may be carry-over from other donors' samples. CDR3 nucleotides: TGCAGTGCTAGATTGCCAGGGGGCCACTCTGGAAACACCATATATTTT. It translates to CSARLPGGHSGNTIYF.